These T cell receptor beta chains were read from a single sample in a study of control samples from healthy donors and cancer patients. This table comes from immunoSEQ multiplex PCR, and its TCRdb copy is limited to in-frame clones, with some not included. The sample has approximately 110,000 clones; approximately 89% are singletons. Sequencing was carried out using blood. These receptors all come from a woman aged 18-29 years in good health. Both conserved end residues are part of each CDR3. A D gene is named only where the DNA matches it firmly. The size of a clone is reported for some rows only, either as once, few or many, or as a class for expanded clones.

>NA|TRBV28|NA|TRBJ1-5|13
TGTGCCAGCAGGCCCTCAGGGAGGCAGCCCCAGCATTTT
CASRPSGRQPQHF
>NA|TRBV28|NA|TRBJ2-1|15
TGTGCCAGCAGGTTAGTGGGAGCAATAGGGAATGAGCAGTTCTTC
CASRLVGAIGNEQFF
>TRBD2|TRBV5-1|NA|TRBJ2-1|13
TGCGCCAGCGGCGGACTAGCGGGCAATGAGCAGTTCTTC
CASGGLAGNEQFF
>TRBD1|TRBV11-2|NA|TRBJ2-3|16
TGTGCCAGCAGCCGAACAGGGGGCATTAGCACAGATACGCAGTATTTT
CASSRTGGISTDTQYF
>NA|TRBV10-3|NA|TRBJ2-7|16
TGTGCCATCAGTGAGTCGATACCGGGGGCTTCCTACGAGCAGTACTTC
CAISESIPGASYEQYF
>NA|TRBV14|NA|TRBJ2-1|18
TGTGCCAGCAGCCAAGATTTCCCCCAGGACAGTGTGTACAATGAGCAGTTCTTC
CASSQDFPQDSVYNEQFF
>NA|TRBV20-1|NA|TRBJ1-6|14
TGCAGTGCTAGTGGGGAGGGGAATAATTCACCCCTCCACTTT
CSASGEGNNSPLHF
>TRBD1|TRBV4-3|NA|TRBJ1-5|16
TGCGCCAGCAGCCAAGCCTACAGGGGACCCAATCAGCCCCAGCATTTT
CASSQAYRGPNQPQHF
>NA|TRBV6-2/TRBV6-3|once|TRBJ1-1|15
TGTGCCAGCAGTTACGAATCAGTATTGAACACTGAAGCTTTCTTT
CASSYESVLNTEAFF
>NA|TRBV29-1|NA|TRBJ2-1|15
TGCAGCGTTGAATGGGGGGACAGTAGCTACAATGAGCAGTTCTTC
CSVEWGDSSYNEQFF
>NA|TRBV24-1|once|TRBJ1-3|12
TGTGCCTTAGGGGGGTTAGGAAACACCATATATTTT
CALGGLGNTIYF
>NA|TRBV14|NA|TRBJ2-7|15
TGTGCCAGCCTGAGGAGGGGGCAAAAGCCCCGTGAGCAGTACTTC
CASLRRGQKPREQYF
>NA|TRBV7-2|NA|TRBJ2-7|14
TGTGCCAGCAGCCCCGTGCCAGGGGACTACGAGCAGTACTTC
CASSPVPGDYEQYF
>NA|TRBV6-2/TRBV6-3|once|TRBJ2-7|15
TGTGCCAGCAGTTACCAGCGTCGGCACTCCTACGAGCAGTACTTC
CASSYQRRHSYEQYF
>NA|TRBV27|NA|TRBJ1-1|20
TGTGCCAGCAGTCCACGACCCCCGGGGGCTACCTGGAGGGGGAACACTGAAGCTTTCTTT
CASSPRPPGATWRGNTEAFF
>NA|TRBV7-2|NA|TRBJ2-7|12
TGTGCCAGCAGTGGGCAGACCTACGAGCAGTACTTC
CASSGQTYEQYF
>TRBD1|TRBV28|NA|TRBJ2-7|16
TGTGCCAGCATGACAGGGAAAAAAGTCGACTCCTACGAGCAGTACTTC
CASMTGKKVDSYEQYF
>TRBD1|TRBV2|NA|TRBJ2-7|13
TGTGCCAGCAACGACAGGGGGCATCTCGAGCAGTACTTC
CASNDRGHLEQYF
>NA|TRBV13|NA|TRBJ2-3|15
TGTGCCAGCAGTTCTACGGGACTCGCCACAGATACGCAGTATTTT
CASSSTGLATDTQYF
>NA|TRBV27|NA|TRBJ2-5|14
TGTGCCACGGCCCGCCTGGGGGTCCAAGAGACCCAGTACTTC
CATARLGVQETQYF
>NA|TRBV5-6|NA|TRBJ2-7|13
TGTGCCAGCAGCATTACAGGGATCGACGAGCAGTACTTC
CASSITGIDEQYF
>TRBD1|TRBV5-1|NA|TRBJ2-2|16
TGCGCCAGCAGCTTGGGGGACAGGGTGGCCACCGGGGAGCTGTTTTTT
CASSLGDRVATGELFF
>TRBD2|TRBV6-6|once|TRBJ2-5|14
TGTGCCAGCAGTTACGCGGGGGGGCAAGAGACCCAGTACTTC
CASSYAGGQETQYF
>NA|TRBV28|few|TRBJ1-1|13
TGTGCCAGCCGAGAGGTTATGAACACTGAAGCTTTCTTT
CASREVMNTEAFF
>NA|TRBV28|NA|TRBJ2-1|15
TGTGCCAGCAGTACACTGAGGGGGGGCAACAATGAGCAGTTCTTC
CASSTLRGGNNEQFF
>NA|TRBV7-8|NA|TRBJ2-5|13
TGTGCCAGCAGCCTGACGGACCGCCAGACCCAGTACTTC
CASSLTDRQTQYF
>NA|TRBV7-9|NA|TRBJ2-1|16
TGTGCCAGCAGCCGGGGTCCGTATAACACCTACAATGAGCAGTTCTTC
CASSRGPYNTYNEQFF
>TRBD2|TRBV25-1|NA|TRBJ2-1|18
TGTGCCAGCAGCGACGTAGGACACTCGGGGGTAGGGAGGGATGAGCAGTTCTTC
CASSDVGHSGVGRDEQFF
>NA|TRBV24-1|NA|TRBJ2-7|15
TGTGCCACCAGTGATCCCACCGGGACCCTAGGGGAGCAGTACTTC
CATSDPTGTLGEQYF
>TRBD1|TRBV6-7|NA|TRBJ2-7|16
TGTGCCAGCAGTTACCGATCGGACAGGCCCCCCCCAGAGCAGTACTTC
CASSYRSDRPPPEQYF
>TRBD1|TRBV24-1|once|TRBJ2-1|15
TGTGCCACCAGTGATTTGCGGGACAGGGGGCGCGGGCAGTTCTTC
CATSDLRDRGRGQFF
>NA|TRBV28|NA|TRBJ2-7|15
TGTGCCAGCAGTTTTGTGGCAGATTTCCCCTACGAGCAGTACTTC
CASSFVADFPYEQYF